This T cell receptor beta chain was sequenced in a study of T cell responses to AZD1222 COVID-19 vaccine. Broader study findings: Unmutated regions of variants are reportedly targeted by nearly half of spike-specific TCRs. Breadth and depth of Spike-specific TCRs rose after two AZD1222 doses. The peak T cell response came first, and repertoires were sampled only after it.

A remark on this clone: Its antigen is as yet unknown.

The protocol was immunoSEQ multiplex PCR, while the TCRdb copy is restricted to in-frame clones and leaves out a portion. The data show about 120,000 clones, approximately 92% seen once. This CDR3 contains 13 residues. Germline CDR1 reads KGHSH; CDR2 reads LQKENI. With 6 bases clipped from V and 5 bases from J, the junction kept 4 bases outside the gene matches. The TCR was taken from an adult who received the MenACWY meningococcal vaccine as a control. The V gene is TRBV18, the J gene TRBJ2-5; 9 bases are a match to TRBD2. The starting material was peripheral blood, obtained 28 days after the second dose of the MenACWY control vaccine. CDR3 in DNA: TGTGCCAGCTCGCCCGGACTAGCGGAGACCCAGTACTTC. It yields the protein CASSPGLAETQYF.